This is a list of T cell receptor beta chains from one sample in a study of blood T cells in healthy people across ages. TCRdb processed the 5' RACE reads anew with MiXCR; each CDR3 protein has one entry. Of about 1.8 million distinct CDR3 sequences in the sample, about 50% were seen once. Sequencing was done on a sample of blood. These receptors were obtained from a woman in her 40s in good health. CDR3s include the opening cysteine and the closing phenylalanine or tryptophan. A D gene is named only where the DNA matches it firmly. Only some rows state a clone size, as once, few, many or a class for expanded clones.

TRBV10-3	TRBJ2-2	.	TRBD1	TGTGCCATCAATGAGGGGGCGCACACCGGGGAGCTGTTTTTT	CAINEGAHTGELFF
TRBV5-1	TRBJ2-3	.	.	TGCGCCAGCAGCTTGGGTCCGACCGGGAGCACAGATACGCAGTATTTT	CASSLGPTGSTDTQYF
TRBV5-1	TRBJ2-1	few	.	TGCGCCAGCAGCTTGAGCGACACGGTCTCCTACAATGAGCAGTTCTTC	CASSLSDTVSYNEQFF
TRBV6-1	TRBJ1-5	few	TRBD1	TGTGCCAGCACCTCCCGGGACAGGGTATTGAGCAATCAGCCCCAGCATTTT	CASTSRDRVLSNQPQHF
TRBV24-1	TRBJ2-7	.	TRBD1	TGTGCCACGAGTAGACAGGGTCTCGCCAATGAGCAGTACTTC	CATSRQGLANEQYF
TRBV21-1	TRBJ2-7	.	.	TGTGCCAGCAGCCATGGGGGAGAAGGGGCCTACGAGCAGTACTTC	CASSHGGEGAYEQYF
TRBV11-2	TRBJ2-1	few	TRBD1	TGTGCCAGCAGCGGACTCGGGGGGACAGGGCGAGATGAGCAGTTCTTC	CASSGLGGTGRDEQFF
TRBV20-1	TRBJ1-4	.	TRBD1	TGCAGTGCCTTTTCTCTTACAGGGGGCTTAACTAATGAAAAACTGTTTTTT	CSAFSLTGGLTNEKLFF
TRBV11-2	TRBJ2-7	.	TRBD2	TGTGCCAGCAGCTTTGGTCTAGCGGCCTACGAGCAGTACTTC	CASSFGLAAYEQYF
TRBV20-1	TRBJ2-1	once	TRBD2	TGCAGTGCTAGCTTAGCGGGGGTCGCCAATGAGCAGTTCTTC	CSASLAGVANEQFF
TRBV3-1	TRBJ1-6	.	TRBD1	TGTGCCAGCACTCAGGGACAGGGGGATCGGCCCCTCCACTTT	CASTQGQGDRPLHF
TRBV25-1	TRBJ2-3	.	.	TGTGCCAGCAGTGAAAGGCACGGGCTGAGCACAGATACGCAGTATTTT	CASSERHGLSTDTQYF
TRBV9	TRBJ1-2	few	.	TGTGCCAGCAGCGTAGAGCCAGACTATGGCTACACCTTC	CASSVEPDYGYTF
TRBV18	TRBJ2-3	once	TRBD1	TGTGCCAGCTCACTAAAAGATGGGACAGGCACAGATACGCAGTATTTT	CASSLKDGTGTDTQYF
TRBV29-1	TRBJ2-7	.	.	TGCAGCGTTTTTGTCGTAGGGAAAAACGAGCAGTACTTC	CSVFVVGKNEQYF
TRBV5-6	TRBJ2-7	.	.	TGTGCCAGCATTAGGGCCAGCTCCTACAATGAGCAGTACTTC	CASIRASSYNEQYF
TRBV5-1	TRBJ2-1	.	.	TGCGCCAGCAGCCCGGGGTTGGATGAGCAGTTCTTC	CASSPGLDEQFF
TRBV28	TRBJ1-2	many	.	TGTGCCAGCAGTTTACTCGGTGGCTACACCTTC	CASSLLGGYTF
TRBV13	TRBJ2-2	.	TRBD2	TGTGCCAGCAGCTTACTGTCCCTAGCGGGGGCGAACACCGGGGAGCTGTTTTTT	CASSLLSLAGANTGELFF
TRBV7-2	TRBJ2-5	many	.	TGTGCCAGCAGCCGAAGGGGGAGAGAGACCCAGTACTTC	CASSRRGRETQYF
TRBV4-3	TRBJ2-3	many	TRBD1	TGCGCCAGCAGCCAAGATAGCAGGGACAGGGATTTGGATACGCAGTATTTT	CASSQDSRDRDLDTQYF
TRBV3-1	TRBJ1-6	.	.	TGTGCCAGCAGCCAAGGAGACTCCTATAATTCACCCCTCCACTTT	CASSQGDSYNSPLHF
TRBV2	TRBJ2-3	few	.	TGTGCCAGCAGTGGTCTACGGGACTTCCGCGCCCAGGATACGCAGTATTTT	CASSGLRDFRAQDTQYF
TRBV20-1	TRBJ2-5	.	TRBD2	TGCAGTGCTACCGTGGGACTAGCGGGGCTGGAGACCCAGTACTTC	CSATVGLAGLETQYF
TRBV10-3	TRBJ2-5	.	.	TGTGCCATCAGTGGGACGGACAGTGAAGAGACCCAGTACTTC	CAISGTDSEETQYF
TRBV27	TRBJ2-3	.	.	TGTGCCAGCGGTTTCGGCGGACCTCCCCTCACAGATACGCAGTATTTT	CASGFGGPPLTDTQYF
TRBV20-1	TRBJ2-5	.	.	TGCAGTGCTCAGAGGGGGGGGAATTTGAATGAGCAGTACTTC	CSAQRGGNLNEQYF
TRBV29-1	TRBJ1-6	.	.	TGCAGCGTCATGGACAGTAATAATTCACCCCTCCACTTT	CSVMDSNNSPLHF
TRBV11-2	TRBJ1-6	few	.	TGTGCCAGCAGCTTTGGGGTGGACAGCCCGAATTCACCCCTCCACTTT	CASSFGVDSPNSPLHF
TRBV3-1	TRBJ2-7	.	.	TGTGCCAGCAGCCTACACCGCACCAGCTCCTACGAGCAGTACTTC	CASSLHRTSSYEQYF
TRBV9	TRBJ2-4	.	.	TGTGCCAGCAGCGCGACAGGTGGGAAGGGAAACATTCAGTACTTC	CASSATGGKGNIQYF
TRBV12-3/TRBV12-4	TRBJ1-1	.	TRBD1	TGTGCCAGCACCACGACAGGGATGACTGAAGCTTTCTTT	CASTTTGMTEAFF
TRBV20-1	TRBJ2-1	once	.	TGCAGTGCTAGAGAGGGCAGCTATTACAATGAGCAGTTCTTC	CSAREGSYYNEQFF
TRBV12-3/TRBV12-4	TRBJ2-1	few	TRBD1	TGTGCCAGCAGTTTGGTGTGGGACAGGGCAGACAATGAGCAGTTCTTC	CASSLVWDRADNEQFF
TRBV13	TRBJ2-7	.	.	TGTGCCAGCAGCTTAGGGGGGGAAGAACTTTTATACGAGCAGTACTTC	CASSLGGEELLYEQYF
TRBV5-1	TRBJ1-1	.	.	TGCGCCAGCAGCGTGGCCGGGCCGGTGAACACTGAAGCTTTCTTT	CASSVAGPVNTEAFF
TRBV7-2	TRBJ2-4	.	.	TGTGCCAGCAGCCAGATGCTAAGGACAGGGAGGGACATTCAGTACTTC	CASSQMLRTGRDIQYF
TRBV11-1	TRBJ2-5	few	.	TGTGCCAGCAGCTTACCTGCCGGGACCCAGTACTTC	CASSLPAGTQYF